A single sample is the source of the 19 T cell receptor beta chains below, sequenced in a study of resident and recirculating memory T cells in vitiligo. Here immunoSEQ multiplex PCR was the method, and the copy in TCRdb shows in-frame clones only, minus some. The sample yields about 42,000 clones, 80% to 95% seen once. The sequenced sample consisted of blood. Receptor source: a male donor with vitiligo.

The chain joins TRBV7-9 to TRBJ2-2; D might be TRBD1 (5 bases). Germline V gives CDR1 SEHNR, CDR2 FQNEAQ (reference sequence). The CDR3 covers 16 residues. The germline V and J ends were trimmed by 5 bases and 5 bases, with 18 bases remaining between them. The CDR3 DNA is TGTGCCAGCAGCATACGTAGCCAAGGGGTAACCGGGGAGCTGTTTTTT. Translation: CASSIRSQGVTGELFF.

The chain uses TRBV30 and TRBJ1-1; TRBD1 matches 11 bases. This CDR3 comprises 15 residues. In germline, CDR1 is GTSNPN, CDR2 SVGIG (reference sequence). The ends lost 3 bases at V and 4 bases at J; junction bases unmatched: 7. The CDR3 DNA is TGTGCCTGGAGGCTGGACAGGGGGCGATCCACTGAAGCTTTCTTT. Residues: CAWRLDRGRSTEAFF. Together with reference TRBV30 and TRBJ1-1, the CDR3 gives the full variable domain: SQTIHQWPATLVQPVGSPLSLECTVEGTSNPNLYWYRQAAGRGLQLLFYSVGIGQISSEVPQNLSASRPQDRQFILSSKKLLLSDSGFYLCAWRLDRGRSTEAFFGQGTRLTVV.

The sample holds one count of this clone. CDR3 amino acids: CASGLARAHGAEAFF. DNA for the CDR3: TGTGCTAGTGGTTTGGCCAGGGCTCATGGGGCTGAAGCTTTCTTT. The rearrangement links TRBV12-5 to TRBJ1-1; a weak D match, TRBD1 (5 bases). CDR3 length equals 15 residues. Deletions cut 1 base from V and 6 bases from J, with 15 bases between. Germline assignment: CDR1 LGHNT and CDR2 FRNRAP. The entire variable domain, with the rest obtained from reference TRBV12-5 and TRBJ1-1, is as follows: DARVTQTPRHKVTEMGQEVTMRCQPILGHNTVFWYRQTMMQGLELLAYFRNRAPLDDSGMPKDRFSAEMPDATLATLKIQPSEPRDSAVYFCASGLARAHGAEAFFGQGTRLTVV.

The chain links TRBV7-3 to TRBJ2-3; TRBD1 aligns across 7 bases. The CDR3 spans 14 residues. Per the germline V gene, CDR1 is SGHTA and CDR2 is FQGTGA. Trimming cost V 5 bases and J 1 base; bases outside gene matches: 3. The CDR3 DNA follows: TGTGCCAGCAGCCAAGACAGGGGCACAGATACGCAGTATTTT. Translating it yields CASSQDRGTDTQYF.

The chain combines TRBV14 with TRBJ1-6; no firm D call. The germline gives CDR1 SGHDN, CDR2 FVKESK. Trimming cost V 0 bases and J 11 bases, with 14 bases left between them. This CDR3 comprises 15 residues. Here the CDR3 DNA reads TGTGCCAGCAGCCAAGATCCCCAGTCCCGTGCACCCCTCCACTTT. It encodes CASSQDPQSRAPLHF.

This clone was seen only once. The V and J genes are TRBV5-4 and TRBJ2-2, with TRBD1 matching over 7 bases. The CDR3 is 15 residues long. The V and J ends lost 4 bases and 3 bases, in that order; junction bases with no gene match: 6. Germline loops: CDR1 SGHNT, CDR2 YYREEE (reference sequence). CDR3 residues: CASSLRTGYTGELFF. CDR3 bases: TGTGCCAGCAGCCTCCGGACAGGATACACCGGGGAGCTGTTTTTT.

This chain uses TRBV19 with TRBJ1-6; D may be TRBD1 (6 bases). The CDR3 contains 16 residues. Trimming stripped 4 bases from V and 3 bases from J, with 13 bases between. Germline values: CDR1 LNHDA, CDR2 SQIVND (reference sequence). The DNA of the CDR3 is TGTGCCAGTAGTACGCAACAGGGAAGCTATAATTCACCCCTCCACTTT. This gives the protein CASSTQQGSYNSPLHF.

The genes are TRBV15 and TRBJ2-7, with TRBD1 identical over 10 bases. The CDR3 consists of 17 residues. The ends lost 3 bases at V and 7 bases at J; junction bases unmatched: 15. In germline, CDR1 is LNHNV, CDR2 YYDKDF (reference sequence). The CDR3 sequence is CATSRGYPGTGEGEQYF. DNA of the CDR3: TGTGCCACCAGCAGGGGGTATCCCGGGACAGGGGAAGGGGAGCAGTACTTC.

This chain joins TRBV27 and TRBJ1-2, with D maybe TRBD1 (6 bases). This CDR3 region has 17 residues. Germline assignment: CDR1 MNHEY and CDR2 SMNVEV (reference sequence). V was cut by 3 bases and J by 5 bases, with 22 bases left in between. The CDR3 loop is CASSLAVGRRGIYGYTF. Here the CDR3 DNA reads TGTGCCAGCAGTTTGGCAGTTGGGAGAAGGGGGATTTATGGCTACACCTTC.

V usage is TRBV12-5 and J usage is TRBJ2-1; 9 bases line up with TRBD1. Germline V gives CDR1 LGHNT, CDR2 FRNRAP. This CDR3 has 18 amino acids. V was clipped by 5 bases and J by 5 bases; unmatched bases: 16. CDR3 sequence: CASGPPPTGGTIDNEQFF. The CDR3 nucleotides are TGTGCTAGTGGTCCCCCCCCGACAGGGGGAACTATTGACAATGAGCAGTTCTTC.

The chain uses TRBV27 and TRBJ2-7, with D maybe TRBD1 (5 bases). Trimming removed 1 base from V and 0 bases from J, with 19 bases in between. The CDR3 has 18 residues. Per the germline V gene, CDR1 is MNHEY and CDR2 is SMNVEV (reference sequence). The CDR3 sequence: CASSLFGVQGLNSYEQYF. The CDR3 DNA reads TGTGCCAGCAGTTTATTTGGAGTGCAGGGCCTTAACTCCTACGAGCAGTACTTC.

This clone was detected only a few times. The rearrangement links TRBV5-4 to TRBJ1-1; 7 nucleotides line up with TRBD1. Per the germline V gene, CDR1 is SGHNT and CDR2 is YYREEE (reference sequence). The CDR3 runs 12 residues. V shed 5 bases, J shed 8 bases, and the junction held 6 bases outside the gene matches. CDR3 amino acids: CASSPDRAEAFF. The CDR3 bases are TGTGCCAGCAGTCCTGACAGGGCCGAAGCTTTCTTT.

The chain has TRBV6-5 and TRBJ2-3, with D possibly being TRBD2 (7 bases). Trimming left V 0 bases short and J 5 bases short, with 15 bases between. CDR1 is MNHEY and CDR2 is SVGAGI in the germline V gene. This CDR3 is 16 amino acids long. CDR3 amino acids: CASSYSKGGARDTQYF. The DNA of the CDR3 is TGTGCCAGCAGTTACTCAAAGGGGGGGGCACGAGATACGCAGTATTTT.

The chain has TRBV5-4 and TRBJ1-2; D gene ambiguous. Germline V gene sequence: CDR1 SGHNT, CDR2 YYREEE (reference sequence). V was clipped by 2 bases and J by 8 bases, with 13 bases between them. This CDR3 region has 13 residues. CDR3 DNA: TGTGCCAGCAGCTTTGAGCATCCGAGCGGCTACACCTTC. Translated: CASSFEHPSGYTF.

The rearrangement uses TRBV19 and TRBJ2-3; D might be TRBD1 (5 bases). V lost 7 bases, J lost 4 bases, and 15 bases lay in between. The germline V gene has CDR1 LNHDA and CDR2 SQIVND (reference sequence). The length of the CDR3 is 14 residues. The CDR3 protein is CASTSTGSADTQYF. CDR3 in DNA: TGTGCCAGTACTAGTACAGGCAGCGCAGATACGCAGTATTTT.

The gene calls are TRBV2 and TRBJ1-1; 8 nucleotides align to TRBD1. Germline CDR1 is SNHLY and CDR2 is FYNNEI. V dropped 8 bases and J dropped 0; count of bases not matched to a gene: 11. The CDR3 spans 16 residues. CDR3 bases: TGTGCCAGCCGGACAGGGTCCATTTTCATGAACACTGAAGCTTTCTTT. Translation gives CASRTGSIFMNTEAFF. The full variable domain, rest sourced from reference TRBV2 and TRBJ1-1, is EPEVTQTPSHQVTQMGQEVILRCVPISNHLYFYWYRQILGQKVEFLVSFYNNEISEKSEIFDDQFSVERPDGSNFTLKIRSTKLEDSAMYFCASRTGSIFMNTEAFFGQGTRLTVV.

V gene TRBV4-3 combines with J gene TRBJ2-1; 9 bases fit TRBD2. The CDR3 is 15 amino acids. V lost 5 bases to trimming and J lost 4 bases; unmatched junction nucleotides: 6. Germline CDR1 and CDR2: LGHNA and YSLEER. The CDR3 sequence is CASSSRLAVYNEQFF. In nucleotides, the CDR3 is TGCGCCAGCAGCTCCCGACTAGCGGTATACAATGAGCAGTTCTTC.

This chain links TRBV2 with TRBJ2-3; D is unresolved. The germline CDR1 and CDR2 sequences are SNHLY and FYNNEI. Trimming removed 6 bases at V and 1 base at J, with 20 bases between. CDR3 size: 17 residues. The CDR3 protein is CASSEAIGPAGTDTQYF. CDR3 DNA: TGTGCCAGCAGCGAGGCAATAGGCCCCGCGGGCACAGATACGCAGTATTTT.

V is TRBV19 and J is TRBJ1-2; weak D call: TRBD1 (5 bases). Germline V gene data show CDR1 as LNHDA and CDR2 as SQIVND (reference sequence). This CDR3 comprises 14 residues. The V gene lost 3 bases and the J gene lost 2 bases, with 10 bases spanning the gap. CDR3 nucleotides: TGTGCCAGTAGTATGGCAGGGCTGAACTATGGCTACACCTTC. As protein: CASSMAGLNYGYTF.